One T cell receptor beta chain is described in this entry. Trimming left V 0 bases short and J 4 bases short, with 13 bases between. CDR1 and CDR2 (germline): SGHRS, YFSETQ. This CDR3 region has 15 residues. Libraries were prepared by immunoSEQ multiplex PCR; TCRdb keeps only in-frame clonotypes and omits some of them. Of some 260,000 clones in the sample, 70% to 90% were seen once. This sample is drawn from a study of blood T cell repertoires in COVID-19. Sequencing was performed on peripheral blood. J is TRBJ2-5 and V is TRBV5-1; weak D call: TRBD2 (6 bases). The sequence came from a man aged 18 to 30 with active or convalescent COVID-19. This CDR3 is CASSLAGMGGETQYF. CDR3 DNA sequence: TGCGCCAGCAGCTTGGCCGGTATGGGGGGAGAGACCCAGTACTTC.